One sample yielded the 6 T cell receptor beta chains listed below, sequenced in a study of blood T cell repertoires in COVID-19. This table comes from immunoSEQ multiplex PCR, and its TCRdb copy is limited to in-frame clones, with some not included. The sample yields some 190,000 clones, 82% seen once. Sequencing was carried out using peripheral blood. Every receptor here comes from a woman aged 55-69 years with COVID-19, enrolled during active disease.

The V and J genes are TRBV6-6 and TRBJ2-5; perhaps TRBD1 as D (5 bases). Germline CDR1 reads MNHNY; CDR2 reads SVGAGI (reference sequence). Trimming pared 6 bases from V and 3 bases from J, leaving 20 bases between. The CDR3 runs to 16 residues. The CDR3 DNA follows: TGTGCCAGCAGCCCTGCGAGCCAGGGATCGGAAGAGACCCAGTACTTC. It translates to CASSPASQGSEETQYF.

This rearrangement joins TRBV5-6 to TRBJ2-1; 7 positions match TRBD1. Germline values: CDR1 SGHDT, CDR2 YYEEEE. V was clipped by 2 bases and J by 8 bases; unmatched bases: 13. The CDR3 loop spans 16 amino acids. CDR3 residues: CASSFWVKRGGDEQFF. CDR3 in DNA: TGTGCCAGCAGCTTTTGGGTTAAAAGAGGGGGCGATGAGCAGTTCTTC.

In regard to this clone: In the same sample, other DNA sequences code for this CDR3. The chain has TRBV28 and TRBJ1-6; D is perhaps TRBD1 (6 bases). CDR3 length: 14 residues. Looked up from germline, CDR1 is MDHEN and CDR2 is SYDVKM. Trimming pared 3 bases from V and 5 bases from J, leaving 8 bases between. CDR3 residues: CASSFRGNNSPLHF. CDR3 DNA: TGTGCCAGCAGTTTCAGGGGAAATAATTCACCCCTCCACTTT. The whole variable domain, remainder taken from reference TRBV28 and TRBJ1-6, is DVKVTQSSRYLVKRTGEKVFLECVQDMDHENMFWYRQDPGLGLRLIYFSYDVKMKEKGDIPEGYSVSREKKERFSLILESASTNQTSMYLCASSFRGNNSPLHFGNGTRLTVT.

The gene calls are TRBV4-3 and TRBJ2-1, with 11 bases lining up with TRBD2. Germline V gene lookup returns CDR1 LGHNA and CDR2 YSLEER. Trimming at V came to 3 bases and at J to 7 bases, leaving 2 bases not matched to a gene. CDR3 length: 14 amino acids. DNA of the CDR3: TGCGCCAGCAGCCAGAGACTAGCGGGGAATGAGCAGTTCTTC. Translation: CASSQRLAGNEQFF.

This chain connects TRBV24-1 to TRBJ1-5; D possibly corresponds to TRBD1 (6 bases). The CDR3 runs to 16 residues. V was pared by 4 bases and J by 4 bases, with 16 bases between. CDR1 is KGHDR, CDR2 SFDVKD, per germline. The CDR3 here is CATSDAGQSSNQPQHF. Here the CDR3 DNA reads TGTGCCACCAGTGACGCCGGACAGTCGAGTAATCAGCCCCAGCATTTT.

The chain has TRBV5-1 and TRBJ2-5, with 8 bases fitting TRBD1. J lost 2 bases, V lost 0 bases, and 9 bases had no gene match. This CDR3 contains 17 residues. CDR1 and CDR2 from the germline V gene are SGHRS and YFSETQ. CDR3 region: CASSLGDRSANQETQYF. For the CDR3, the DNA is TGCGCCAGCAGCTTGGGGGACAGGTCAGCAAATCAAGAGACCCAGTACTTC.